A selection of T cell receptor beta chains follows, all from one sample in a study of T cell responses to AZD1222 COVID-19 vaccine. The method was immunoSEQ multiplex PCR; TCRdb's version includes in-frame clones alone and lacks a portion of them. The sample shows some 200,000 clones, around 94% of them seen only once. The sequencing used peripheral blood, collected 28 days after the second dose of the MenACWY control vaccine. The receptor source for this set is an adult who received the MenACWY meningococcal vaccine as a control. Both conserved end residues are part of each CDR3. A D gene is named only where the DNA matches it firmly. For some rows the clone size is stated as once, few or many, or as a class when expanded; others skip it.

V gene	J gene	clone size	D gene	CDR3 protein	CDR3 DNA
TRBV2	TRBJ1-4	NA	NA	CASSKDRTTNEKLFF	TGTGCCAGCAGTAAAGACCGGACAACTAATGAAAAACTGTTTTTT
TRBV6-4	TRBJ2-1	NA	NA	CASRAAGPGVEQFF	TGTGCCAGCAGGGCCGCGGGCCCTGGTGTTGAGCAGTTCTTC
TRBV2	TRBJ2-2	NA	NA	CASSRQTGELFF	TGTGCCAGCAGCCGACAAACCGGGGAGCTGTTTTTT
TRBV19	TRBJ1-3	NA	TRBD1	CASSLRTGSRNTIYF	TGTGCCAGTAGTCTACGGACAGGGTCAAGAAACACCATATATTTT
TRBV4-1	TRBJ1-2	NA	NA	CASSQGRGQSYGYTF	TGCGCCAGCAGCCAAGGTCGGGGTCAGAGCTATGGCTACACCTTC
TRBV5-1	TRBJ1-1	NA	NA	CASSIGAQANTEAFF	TGCGCCAGCAGCATCGGGGCGCAGGCGAACACTGAAGCTTTCTTT
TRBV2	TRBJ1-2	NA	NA	CATTSGRDYGYTF	TGTGCCACTACGTCGGGGCGGGACTATGGCTACACCTTC
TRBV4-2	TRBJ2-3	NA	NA	CASSQDEGILDTQYF	TGTGCCAGCAGCCAAGATGAAGGGATCCTAGATACGCAGTATTTT
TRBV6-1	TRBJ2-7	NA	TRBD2	CASSEDRPGLAPTYEQYF	TGTGCCAGCAGTGAAGACAGACCGGGACTAGCGCCTACCTACGAGCAGTACTTC
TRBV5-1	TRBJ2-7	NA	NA	CASSSSLTGLTYEQYF	TGCGCCAGCAGCTCTTCCCTGACCGGGCTCACCTACGAGCAGTACTTC
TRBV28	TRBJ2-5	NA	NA	CASSLIASGLGTQYF	TGTGCCAGCAGTTTAATAGCGTCGGGTCTCGGGACCCAGTACTTC
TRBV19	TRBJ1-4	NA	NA	CASSLKPGRQEKLFF	TGTGCCAGTAGCCTAAAGCCGGGAAGACAGGAAAAACTGTTTTTT
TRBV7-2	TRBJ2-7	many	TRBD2	CASSFARERYEQYF	TGTGCCAGCAGCTTCGCGCGGGAGAGGTACGAGCAGTACTTC
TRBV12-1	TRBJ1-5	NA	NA	CASSFARRGAGSNQPQHF	TGTGCCAGCAGCTTTGCGCGACGGGGAGCAGGGAGCAATCAGCCCCAGCATTTT
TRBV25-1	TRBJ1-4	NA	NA	CASSVNWGSGNEKLFF	TGTGCCAGCAGTGTGAATTGGGGTTCAGGGAATGAAAAACTGTTTTTT
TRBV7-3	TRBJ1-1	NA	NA	CASSLFKGMNTEAFF	TGTGCCAGCAGCTTATTCAAGGGGATGAACACTGAAGCTTTCTTT
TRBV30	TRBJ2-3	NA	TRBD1	CAWSRTGGTDTQYF	TGTGCCTGGAGTCGGACAGGGGGCACAGATACGCAGTATTTT
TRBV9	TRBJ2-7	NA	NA	CASSATGEQYF	TGTGCCAGCAGCGCCACAGGCGAGCAGTACTTC
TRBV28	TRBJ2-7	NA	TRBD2	CASRGGGLGSYEQYF	TGTGCCAGCAGGGGAGGGGGACTAGGTTCGTACGAGCAGTACTTC
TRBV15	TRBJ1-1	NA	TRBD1	CATSREGTGLLNTEAFF	TGTGCCACCAGCAGAGAAGGGACAGGACTCCTGAACACTGAAGCTTTCTTT
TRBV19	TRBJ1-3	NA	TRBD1	CASSIARQGAGGNTIYF	TGTGCCAGTAGTATAGCCCGGCAGGGGGCCGGTGGAAACACCATATATTTT
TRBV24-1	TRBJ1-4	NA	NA	CATSDPGPGGREKLFF	TGTGCCACCAGTGATCCGGGGCCCGGGGGCAGAGAAAAACTGTTTTTT
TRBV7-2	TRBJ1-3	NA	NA	CASSFSGGGNTIYF	TGTGCCAGCAGCTTTTCAGGCGGTGGAAACACCATATATTTT
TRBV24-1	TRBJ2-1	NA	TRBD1	CATRMTGGSYNEQFF	TGTGCCACCAGGATGACAGGGGGCTCTTACAATGAGCAGTTCTTC
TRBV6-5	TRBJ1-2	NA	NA	CASSMTGYGYTF	TGTGCCAGCAGTATGACAGGATATGGCTACACCTTC
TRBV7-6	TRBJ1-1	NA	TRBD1	CASSPQGAGTEAFF	TGTGCCAGCAGCCCTCAGGGGGCAGGAACTGAAGCTTTCTTT
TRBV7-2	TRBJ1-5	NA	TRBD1	CASSPRQGGNQPQHF	TGTGCCAGCAGCCCCCGACAGGGAGGCAATCAGCCCCAGCATTTT
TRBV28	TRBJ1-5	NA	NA	CASSPVGGSQPQHF	TGTGCCAGCAGTCCTGTAGGGGGAAGCCAGCCCCAGCATTTT
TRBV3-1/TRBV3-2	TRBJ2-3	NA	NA	CASSLRQHTDTQYF	TGTGCCAGCAGCCTGAGACAGCACACAGATACGCAGTATTTT
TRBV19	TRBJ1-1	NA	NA	CASSSGHTDEAFF	TGTGCCAGTAGTTCGGGACATACAGATGAAGCTTTCTTT
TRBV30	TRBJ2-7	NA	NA	CAWRRGLLYEQYF	TGTGCCTGGAGGAGAGGGCTTCTCTACGAGCAGTACTTC
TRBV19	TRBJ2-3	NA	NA	CASRRDSTDTQYF	TGTGCCAGTAGAAGGGACTCCACAGATACGCAGTATTTT
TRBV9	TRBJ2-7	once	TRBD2	CASSVGGRDPPEQYF	TGTGCCAGCAGCGTAGGTGGGAGGGACCCTCCGGAGCAGTACTTC
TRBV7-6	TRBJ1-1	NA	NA	CASSWGGGGFLDTEAFF	TGTGCCAGCAGCTGGGGAGGAGGGGGTTTTTTGGACACTGAAGCTTTCTTT
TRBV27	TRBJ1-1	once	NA	CASSFVGMNTEAFF	TGTGCCAGCAGTTTCGTCGGGATGAACACTGAAGCTTTCTTT
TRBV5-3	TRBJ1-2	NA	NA	CARSPPRGGANYGYTF	TGTGCCAGAAGCCCCCCGCGGGGGGGAGCTAACTATGGCTACACCTTC
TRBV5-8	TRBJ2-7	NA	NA	CASSLKRTVSYEQYF	TGTGCCAGCAGCTTGAAGCGGACAGTCTCCTACGAGCAGTACTTC
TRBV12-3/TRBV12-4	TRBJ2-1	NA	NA	CASSLGQEQFF	TGTGCCAGCAGTTTAGGCCAGGAGCAGTTCTTC
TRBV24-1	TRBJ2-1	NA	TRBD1	CATSDRRTGGYNEQFF	TGTGCCACCAGTGATCGGAGGACAGGGGGCTACAATGAGCAGTTCTTC
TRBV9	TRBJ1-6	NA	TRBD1	CASSVATGENSPLHF	TGTGCCAGCAGCGTAGCTACAGGGGAAAATTCACCCCTCCACTTT
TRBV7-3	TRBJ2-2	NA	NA	CASAGAGELFF	TGTGCCAGCGCTGGGGCCGGGGAGCTGTTTTTT
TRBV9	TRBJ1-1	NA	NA	CASSVDGSTEAFF	TGTGCCAGCAGCGTAGATGGGAGCACTGAAGCTTTCTTT
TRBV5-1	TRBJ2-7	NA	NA	CASSFDLYEQYF	TGCGCCAGCAGCTTTGACTTATACGAGCAGTACTTC
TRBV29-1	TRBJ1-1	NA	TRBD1	CSVLRGGMNTEAFF	TGCAGCGTTCTCAGGGGGGGAATGAACACTGAAGCTTTCTTT
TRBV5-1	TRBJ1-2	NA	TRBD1	CASSRDSLNYGYTF	TGCGCCAGCAGCCGGGACAGTTTAAACTATGGCTACACCTTC
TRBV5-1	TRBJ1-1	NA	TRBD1	CASSLGGQSPAGTEAFF	TGCGCCAGCAGCTTGGGGGGACAGTCCCCGGCGGGGACTGAAGCTTTCTTT
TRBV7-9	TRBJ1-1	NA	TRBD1	CASDRVNTEAFF	TGTGCCAGTGACAGGGTGAACACTGAAGCTTTCTTT
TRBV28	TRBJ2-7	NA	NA	CASSLLTLPAAYEQYF	TGTGCCAGCAGTTTACTCACCCTTCCAGCTGCGTACGAGCAGTACTTC
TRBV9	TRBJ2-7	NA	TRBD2	CASTPGTRGDEQYF	TGTGCCAGTACTCCCGGGACTAGGGGGGACGAGCAGTACTTC
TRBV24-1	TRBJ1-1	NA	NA	CATSDPSGGNTEAFF	TGTGCCACCAGTGACCCGAGCGGGGGAAACACTGAAGCTTTCTTT
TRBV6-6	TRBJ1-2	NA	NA	CASNLGDGNYGYTF	TGTGCCAGCAACCTCGGGGACGGGAACTATGGCTACACCTTC
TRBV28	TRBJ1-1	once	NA	CASSSSRRLEAFF	TGTGCCAGCAGCTCATCTCGGAGACTTGAAGCTTTCTTT
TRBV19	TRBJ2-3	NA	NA	CASSVGRTDTQYF	TGTGCCAGTAGTGTGGGCCGCACAGATACGCAGTATTTT
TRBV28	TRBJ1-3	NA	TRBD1	CASSSPGQGKSGNTIYF	TGTGCCAGCAGTTCCCCGGGACAGGGGAAATCTGGAAACACCATATATTTT
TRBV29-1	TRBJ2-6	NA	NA	CSARISGANVLTF	TGCAGCGCCCGTATCTCTGGGGCCAACGTCCTGACTTTC
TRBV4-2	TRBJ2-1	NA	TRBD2	CASSQDWSSGMNNEQFF	TGTGCCAGCAGCCAAGATTGGTCGAGCGGGATGAACAATGAGCAGTTCTTC